Included here is one TCR beta chain sequence, with context. Its antigen remains undetermined. The sample holds no much larger clone one base away, and base qualities are not on file. The method was 5' RACE. TCRdb lists the instrument as Illumina HiSeq 2500. A second PCR of about 6 to 11 cycles was performed with a sample-barcoded 5' primer and a J-beta primer mix. A unique molecular identifier was introduced onto each TCR beta cDNA molecule by a template-switch 5' adaptor carrying 12 random nucleotides. Each sample yielded at least 3 million CDR3-containing paired-end reads. First-strand cDNA synthesis was performed from all RNA using the Mint cDNA synthesis kit, with priming by a TRBC-specific oligonucleotide. Following uracil-DNA glycosylase treatment, a first 18-cycle PCR with universal primers M1SS and BC2_uni_R was performed on all cDNA. The study's processing was this. Each sample was normalized by randomly selecting 1 million high-quality reads, each carrying a distinct molecular identifier. Instead of being binned into consensus sequences, reads that shared molecular identifiers were thrown out. MiTCR, run with a Q25 quality threshold and the strictest error-elimination algorithm, handled CDR3 identification, clonotype clustering and error correction. Lower-bound total TCR beta diversity was estimated with a nonparametric unseen species model using Euler transformation. The raw public data were reprocessed by TCRdb itself: fastp quality trimming at Q25, MiXCR clonotype calling, in-frame beta chains only. Each CDR3 protein appears once, grouped with its most common genes and DNA. TCRdb's processing, not the authors', yielded these V and J calls. For this sample the table gives roughly 730,000 distinct CDR3 sequences, of which 45% to 70% were detected only once. Around 24% of the sample rests with the top ten.

This sample was taken from a study of blood T cells in healthy people across ages (dated by TCRdb to the mid-2010s). A note on the overall study: Template switching captured roughly one uniquely barcoded TCR beta cDNA molecule per two T cells in model experiments. The study analyzed two additional independent replicas of 1 million unique cDNA reads from the same blood draw for two donors, one aged 18 to 30 and one aged 80 or older. Donors of different ages were randomly distributed across sequencing lanes to avoid experimental bias. To track age-related changes in TCR beta repertoire diversity, the study relied on deep sequencing normalized with unique cDNA molecular identifiers. The donors were split into four age groups: young (average approximately 16 years), middle-aged (39), aged (more than 60) and long-lived (approximately 80). Study-wide findings and limitations: Because profiling used bulk unsorted PBMCs, naive and antigen-experienced compartments could not be compared conclusively. Because donor CMV infection status was unknown, age-related changes in expanded clonotypes were potentially confounded. Observed TCR beta diversity per million T cells fell roughly linearly with age, and a significant reduction was already apparent by age around 36. Estimates of total diversity based on one million sequenced T cells were considered lower bounds and underestimates. There was a strong correlation between observed TCR beta diversity and the percentage of naive T cells measured by flow cytometry. Compared with the aged group, more naive CD4+ T cells, fewer expanded clones and increased TCR diversity were shown by the long-lived group, suggesting age selection.

The CDR3 goes from the cysteine to the phenylalanine over 15 residues. CDR3 DNA only is kept here, 45 bases in frame from base 1. Looking up the germline V gene yields CDR1 SGHRS and CDR2 YFSETQ. Donors were roughly 40 systemically healthy Caucasian individuals from Russia aged roughly 6 to 95 years. Around 9.9 milliliters of peripheral blood were collected from each donor into EDTA-treated Vacutainer tubes. PBMCs were isolated by Ficoll-Paque density-gradient centrifugation, with at least 6 million obtained per sample. Trizol reagent was used to extract total RNA from the PBMCs, yielding at least 5.5 micrograms per sample. For every donor, an aliquot of PBMCs went through flow cytometry to measure the percentages of naive CD45RAhigh/CD27high T cells.

The chain is assembled from TRBV5-1 and TRBJ2-4; 9 bases in between match TRBD1. Matching the DNA end better, TRBJ2-7 makes the J call doubtful. Sequences were obtained from blood. This clonotype originated in a man aged 40-49 years in good health. The bases are TGCGCCAGCAGCTTGGGCTGGACAGGGGATAACGAGCAGTACTTC. Its protein reads: CASSLGWTGDNEQYF.